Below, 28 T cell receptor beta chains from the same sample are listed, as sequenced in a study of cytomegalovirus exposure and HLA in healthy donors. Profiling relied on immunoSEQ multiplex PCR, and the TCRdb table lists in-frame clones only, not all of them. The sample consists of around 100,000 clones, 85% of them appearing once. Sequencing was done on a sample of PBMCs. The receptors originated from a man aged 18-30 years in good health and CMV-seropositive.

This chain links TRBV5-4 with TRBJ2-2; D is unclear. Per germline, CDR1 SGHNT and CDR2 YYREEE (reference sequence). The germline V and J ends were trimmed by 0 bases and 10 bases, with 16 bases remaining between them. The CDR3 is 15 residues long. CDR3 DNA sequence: TGTGCCAGCAGCTTGGCCCCCTCCCCGGCGGAGGAGCTGTTTTTT. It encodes CASSLAPSPAEELFF. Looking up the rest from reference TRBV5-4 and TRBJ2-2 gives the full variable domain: ETGVTQSPTHLIKTRGQQVTLRCSSQSGHNTVSWYQQALGQGPQFIFQYYREEENGRGNFPPRFSGLQFPNYSSELNVNALELDDSALYLCASSLAPSPAEELFFGEGSRLTVL.

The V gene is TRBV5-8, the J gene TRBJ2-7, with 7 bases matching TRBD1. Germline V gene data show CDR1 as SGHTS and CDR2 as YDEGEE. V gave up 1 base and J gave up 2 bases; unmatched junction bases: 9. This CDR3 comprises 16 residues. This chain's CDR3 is CASSLSGRGKTYEQYF. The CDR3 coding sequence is TGTGCCAGCAGCTTGAGTGGCAGGGGGAAGACCTACGAGCAGTACTTC.

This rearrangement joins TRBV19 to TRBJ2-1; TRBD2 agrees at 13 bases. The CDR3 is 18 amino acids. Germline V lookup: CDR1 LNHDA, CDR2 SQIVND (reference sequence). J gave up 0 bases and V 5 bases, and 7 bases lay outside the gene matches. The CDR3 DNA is TGTGCCAGTAGTCCCGGGACTAGCGGGATGAGCTCCTACAATGAGCAGTTCTTC. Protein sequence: CASSPGTSGMSSYNEQFF.

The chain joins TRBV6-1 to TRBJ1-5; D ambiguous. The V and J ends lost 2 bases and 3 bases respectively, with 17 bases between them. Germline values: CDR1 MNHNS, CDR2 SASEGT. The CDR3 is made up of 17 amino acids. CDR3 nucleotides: TGTGCCAGCAGTGAAAAAGCTGGGCCCAACCCCAATCAGCCCCAGCATTTT. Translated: CASSEKAGPNPNQPQHF.

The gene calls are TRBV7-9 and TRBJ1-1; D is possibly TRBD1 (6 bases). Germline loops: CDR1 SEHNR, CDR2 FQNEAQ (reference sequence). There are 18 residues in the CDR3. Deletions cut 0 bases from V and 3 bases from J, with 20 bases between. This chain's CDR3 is CASSLATGSTARDTEAFF. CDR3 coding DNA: TGTGCCAGCAGCTTAGCGACAGGTTCCACAGCGCGGGACACTGAAGCTTTCTTT.

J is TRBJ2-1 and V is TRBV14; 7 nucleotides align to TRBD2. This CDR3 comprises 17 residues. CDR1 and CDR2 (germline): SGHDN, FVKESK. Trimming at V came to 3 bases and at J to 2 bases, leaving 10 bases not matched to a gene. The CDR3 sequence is CASSQRFGAGAYNEQFF. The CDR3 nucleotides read TGTGCCAGCAGCCAGCGGTTTGGGGCGGGAGCCTACAATGAGCAGTTCTTC.

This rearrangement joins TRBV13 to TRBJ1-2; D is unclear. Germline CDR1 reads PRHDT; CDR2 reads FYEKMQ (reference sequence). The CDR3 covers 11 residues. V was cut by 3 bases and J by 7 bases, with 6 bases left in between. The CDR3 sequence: CASSFKSGYTF. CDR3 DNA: TGTGCCAGCAGCTTCAAGAGTGGCTACACCTTC.

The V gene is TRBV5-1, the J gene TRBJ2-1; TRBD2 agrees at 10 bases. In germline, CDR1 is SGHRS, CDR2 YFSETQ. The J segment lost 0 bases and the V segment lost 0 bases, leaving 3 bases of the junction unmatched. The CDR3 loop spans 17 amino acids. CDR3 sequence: CASSLAASGSSYNEQFF. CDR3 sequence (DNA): TGCGCCAGCAGCTTGGCGGCTAGCGGGAGCTCCTACAATGAGCAGTTCTTC.

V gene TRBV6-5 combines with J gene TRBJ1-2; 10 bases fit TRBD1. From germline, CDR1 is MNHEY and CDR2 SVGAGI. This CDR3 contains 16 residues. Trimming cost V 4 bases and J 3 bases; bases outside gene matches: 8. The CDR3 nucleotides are TGTGCCAGCAGTTCCGGGACAGGGGATGGGGACTATGGCTACACCTTC. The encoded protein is CASSSGTGDGDYGYTF.

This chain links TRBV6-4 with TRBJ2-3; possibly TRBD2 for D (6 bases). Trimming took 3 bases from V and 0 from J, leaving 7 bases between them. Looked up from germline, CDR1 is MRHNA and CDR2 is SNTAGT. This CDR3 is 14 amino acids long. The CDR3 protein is CASSEGGSTDTQYF. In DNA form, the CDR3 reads TGTGCCAGCAGTGAAGGAGGGAGCACAGATACGCAGTATTTT.

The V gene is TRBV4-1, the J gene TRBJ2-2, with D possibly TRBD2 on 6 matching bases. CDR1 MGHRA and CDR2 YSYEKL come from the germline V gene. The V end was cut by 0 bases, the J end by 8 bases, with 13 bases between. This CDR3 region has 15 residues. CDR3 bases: TGCGCCAGCAGCCAAGATCCCGCAGGAGGGGGGGAGCTGTTTTTT. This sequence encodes CASSQDPAGGGELFF.

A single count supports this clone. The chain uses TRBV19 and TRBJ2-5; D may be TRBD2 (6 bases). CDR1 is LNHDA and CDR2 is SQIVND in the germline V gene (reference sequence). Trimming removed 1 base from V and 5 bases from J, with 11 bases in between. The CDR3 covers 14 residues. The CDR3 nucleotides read TGTGCCAGTAGTATAGGGGGGGTTTTGGAGACCCAGTACTTC. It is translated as CASSIGGVLETQYF.

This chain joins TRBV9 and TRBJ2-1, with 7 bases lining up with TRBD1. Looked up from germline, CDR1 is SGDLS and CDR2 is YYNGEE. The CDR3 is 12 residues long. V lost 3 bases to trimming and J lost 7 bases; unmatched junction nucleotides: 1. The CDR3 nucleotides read TGTGCCAGCAGCGGCAGGGGGAATGAGCAGTTCTTC. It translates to CASSGRGNEQFF.

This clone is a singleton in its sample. For the CDR3, the DNA is TGCAGCGTTGTCCGTGGGGCGCAGACTGAAGCTTTCTTT. Translation gives CSVVRGAQTEAFF. The V gene is TRBV29-1, the J gene TRBJ1-1; maybe TRBD1 (5 bases). The CDR3 consists of 13 residues. Germline V gene lookup returns CDR1 SQVTM and CDR2 ANQGSEA. Trimming left V 4 bases short and J 5 bases short, with 14 bases between.

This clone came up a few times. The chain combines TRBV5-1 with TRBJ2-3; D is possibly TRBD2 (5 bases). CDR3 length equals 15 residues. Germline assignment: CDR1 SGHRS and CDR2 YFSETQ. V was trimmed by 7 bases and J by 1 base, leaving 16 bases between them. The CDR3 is CASSKGRAGTDTQYF. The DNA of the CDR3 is TGCGCCAGCTCAAAAGGGCGGGCGGGCACAGATACGCAGTATTTT.

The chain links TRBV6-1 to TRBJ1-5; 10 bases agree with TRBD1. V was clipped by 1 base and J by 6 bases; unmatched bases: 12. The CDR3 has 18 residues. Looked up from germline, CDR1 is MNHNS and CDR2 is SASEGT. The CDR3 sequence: CASSEDYRGQGFVQPQHF. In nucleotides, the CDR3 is TGTGCCAGCAGTGAAGATTATAGGGGACAGGGGTTCGTTCAGCCCCAGCATTTT.

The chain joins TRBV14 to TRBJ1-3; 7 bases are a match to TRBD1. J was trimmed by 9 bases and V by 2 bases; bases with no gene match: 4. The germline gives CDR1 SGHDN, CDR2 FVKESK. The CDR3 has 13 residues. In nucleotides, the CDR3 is TGTGCCAGCAGCCAAATAGGGGGCGGCACCATATATTTT. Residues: CASSQIGGGTIYF. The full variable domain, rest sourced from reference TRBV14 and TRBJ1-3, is EAGVTQFPSHSVIEKGQTVTLRCDPISGHDNLYWYRRVMGKEIKFLLHFVKESKQDESGMPNNRFLAERTGGTYSTLKVQPAELEDSGVYFCASSQIGGGTIYFGEGSWLTVV.

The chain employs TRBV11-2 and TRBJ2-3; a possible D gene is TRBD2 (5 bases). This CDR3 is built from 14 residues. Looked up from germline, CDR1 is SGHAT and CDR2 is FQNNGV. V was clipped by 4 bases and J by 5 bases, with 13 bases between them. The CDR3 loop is CASSSGNTIDTQYF. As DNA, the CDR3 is TGTGCCAGCAGCTCCGGGAACACAATAGATACGCAGTATTTT.

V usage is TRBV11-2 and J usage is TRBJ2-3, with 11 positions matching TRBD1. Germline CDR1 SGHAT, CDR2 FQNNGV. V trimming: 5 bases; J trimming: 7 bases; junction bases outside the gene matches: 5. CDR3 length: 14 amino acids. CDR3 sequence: CASSEGTGGNTQYF. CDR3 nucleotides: TGTGCCAGCAGCGAGGGGACAGGGGGAAATACGCAGTATTTT.

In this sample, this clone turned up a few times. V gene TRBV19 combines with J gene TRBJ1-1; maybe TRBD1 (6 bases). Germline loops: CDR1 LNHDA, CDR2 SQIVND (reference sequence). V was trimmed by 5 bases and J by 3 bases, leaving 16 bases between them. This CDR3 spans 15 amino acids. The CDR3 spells CASSPRQARDTEAFF. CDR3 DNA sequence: TGTGCCAGTAGTCCGAGACAGGCCCGGGACACTGAAGCTTTCTTT.

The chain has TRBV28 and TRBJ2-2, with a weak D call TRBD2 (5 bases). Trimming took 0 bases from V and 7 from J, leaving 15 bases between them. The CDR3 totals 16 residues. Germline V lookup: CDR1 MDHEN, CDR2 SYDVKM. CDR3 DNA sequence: TGTGCCAGCAGTTTATGGAGACACCCCGCGGGCGGGGAGCTGTTTTTT. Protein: CASSLWRHPAGGELFF.

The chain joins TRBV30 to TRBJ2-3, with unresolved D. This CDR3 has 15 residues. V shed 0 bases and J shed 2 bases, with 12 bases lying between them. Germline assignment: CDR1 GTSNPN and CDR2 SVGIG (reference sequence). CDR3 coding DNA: TGTGCCTGGAGTGTATTTCGGGTTCCCACAGATACGCAGTATTTT. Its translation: CAWSVFRVPTDTQYF.

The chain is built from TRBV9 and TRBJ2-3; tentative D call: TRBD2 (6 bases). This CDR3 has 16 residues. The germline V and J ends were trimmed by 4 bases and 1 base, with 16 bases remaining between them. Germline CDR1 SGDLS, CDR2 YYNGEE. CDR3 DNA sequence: TGTGCCAGCAGCCTTAGATCGGGACTGGGCACAGATACGCAGTATTTT. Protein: CASSLRSGLGTDTQYF.

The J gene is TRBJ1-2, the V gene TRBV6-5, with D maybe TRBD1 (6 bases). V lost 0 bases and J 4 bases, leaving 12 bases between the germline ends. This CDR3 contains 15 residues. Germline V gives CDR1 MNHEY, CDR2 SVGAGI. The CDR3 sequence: CASSYSTSGVYGYTF. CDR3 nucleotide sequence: TGTGCCAGCAGTTACTCGACGTCAGGGGTCTATGGCTACACCTTC.

The CDR3 nucleotides are TGCGCCAGCAGCGTCGGACAGTTTGCCGGGGAGCTGTTTTTT. This encodes CASSVGQFAGELFF. The V gene is TRBV5-1, the J gene TRBJ2-2; D is perhaps TRBD1 (6 bases). Germline V gives CDR1 SGHRS, CDR2 YFSETQ. The CDR3 length is 14 residues. Trimming took 4 bases from V and 6 from J, leaving 13 bases between them.

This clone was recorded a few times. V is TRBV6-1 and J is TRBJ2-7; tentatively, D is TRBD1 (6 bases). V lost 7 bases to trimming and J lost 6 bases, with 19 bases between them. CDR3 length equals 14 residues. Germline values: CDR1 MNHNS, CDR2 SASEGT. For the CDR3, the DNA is TGTGCCAGCACCTCTACAGGGAGCCCCTCCGAGCAGTACTTC. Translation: CASTSTGSPSEQYF.

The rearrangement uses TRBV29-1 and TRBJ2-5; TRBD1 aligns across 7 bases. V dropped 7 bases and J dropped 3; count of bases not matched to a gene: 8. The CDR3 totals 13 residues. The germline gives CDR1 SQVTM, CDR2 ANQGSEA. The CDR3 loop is CSAEKQGKETQYF. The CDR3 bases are TGCAGCGCCGAAAAACAGGGGAAAGAGACCCAGTACTTC.

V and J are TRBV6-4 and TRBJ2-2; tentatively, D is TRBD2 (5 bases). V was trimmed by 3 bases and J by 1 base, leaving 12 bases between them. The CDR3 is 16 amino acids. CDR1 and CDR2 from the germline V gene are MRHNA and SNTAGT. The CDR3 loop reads CASSEELEENTGELFF. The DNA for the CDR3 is TGTGCCAGCAGTGAGGAACTGGAGGAGAACACCGGGGAGCTGTTTTTT.